These T cell receptor beta chains were read from a single sample in a study of tumor T cells in aggressive B-cell lymphoma. The data were produced by immunoSEQ multiplex PCR, yet TCRdb's version contains in-frame clones alone and is incomplete. Here the sample spans about 2,500 clones, 65% to 85% being singletons. Sequencing was performed on tumor tissue. The receptors were gathered from an adult with diffuse large B cell lymphoma. Each CDR3 is given with its conserved first and last residue. The D gene is left open where the match is weak. Rows may omit the clone size; those that give it use once, few, many or a size class.

TRBV11-2,TRBJ1-4,-,-,TGTGCCAGCAGCTTGACAGGTGGGGGTGAAAAACTGTTTTTT,CASSLTGGGEKLFF
TRBV25-1,TRBJ2-3,-,TRBD2,TGTGCCAGCAGACCTTCTCTAGCGGGCGCAGATACGCAGTATTTT,CASRPSLAGADTQYF
TRBV7-2,TRBJ2-5,-,TRBD2,TGTGCCAGCAGCCCTCGGACTAGTCGGGAGACCCAGTACTTC,CASSPRTSRETQYF
TRBV6-5,TRBJ2-7,-,TRBD1,TGTGCCAGCAGCCCCTACAGGGGCCCGGTCGAGCAGTACTTC,CASSPYRGPVEQYF
TRBV30,TRBJ1-3,once,-,TGTGCCTGGAGTTGGGTCAAAACGGGGGGAAACACCATATATTTT,CAWSWVKTGGNTIYF
TRBV19,TRBJ2-4,-,-,TGTGCCAGTAGTGCCAGGGACTTAGCCAAAAACATTCAGTACTTC,CASSARDLAKNIQYF
TRBV7-2,TRBJ1-2,-,-,TGTGCCAGCAGCTTAGCACAGGGCGCACAATACTATGGCTACACCTTC,CASSLAQGAQYYGYTF
TRBV27,TRBJ2-2,-,-,TGTGCCAGCAGTCCCGGCGGACACCTCCGAAACACCGGGGAGCTGTTTTTT,CASSPGGHLRNTGELFF
TRBV28,TRBJ1-3,-,-,TGTGCCAGCAGTTTGGCGGGCCTAACCTCTGGAAACACCATATATTTT,CASSLAGLTSGNTIYF
TRBV7-2,TRBJ2-7,-,TRBD2,TGTGCCAGCAGCCAACGGACTAGATACGAGCAGTACTTC,CASSQRTRYEQYF
TRBV10-1,TRBJ1-1,-,TRBD1,TGCGCCAGAGCCGGGACAGGGGACACTGAAGCTTTCTTT,CARAGTGDTEAFF
TRBV19,TRBJ2-7,-,-,TGTGCCAGTAGTTATTCCCTAGACTACGAGCAGTACTTC,CASSYSLDYEQYF
TRBV19,TRBJ2-1,-,TRBD2,TGTGCCAGTAGTGTCCCCGGGACTAGCGGGAGAACGGCGCAGTTCTTC,CASSVPGTSGRTAQFF
TRBV9,TRBJ2-7,-,-,TGTGCCAGCAGCGTAACAGCGGGCAACTCCTACGAGCAGTACTTC,CASSVTAGNSYEQYF
TRBV28,TRBJ1-2,-,-,TGTGCCAGCAGTTGGGTTGGGGGGGGGAATGGCTACACCTTC,CASSWVGGGNGYTF
TRBV5-1,TRBJ1-1,-,TRBD1,TGCGCCAGCAGCGCCTGGACAGGGGCGAGAACTGAAGCTTTCTTT,CASSAWTGARTEAFF
TRBV19,TRBJ2-7,-,TRBD2,TGTGCCAGTAGTATAGTCTCCGGGACTAGAACGTATGAGCAGTACTTC,CASSIVSGTRTYEQYF
TRBV7-6,TRBJ2-2,-,-,TGTGCCAGCAGCCTATGGGCGGCAGGGACCGGGGAGCTGTTTTTT,CASSLWAAGTGELFF
TRBV18,TRBJ1-5,-,-,TGTGCCAGCTCATCCAGAGGGAGCAATCAGCCCCAGCATTTT,CASSSRGSNQPQHF
TRBV27,TRBJ2-7,-,-,TGTGCCAGCAGTCACTTCGGGATCCTCCGCGGTGAGCAGTACTTC,CASSHFGILRGEQYF
TRBV13,TRBJ2-5,-,TRBD2,TGTGCCAGCAGCGGAACCGGGGGGAGATGGGAGACCCAGTACTTC,CASSGTGGRWETQYF
TRBV28,TRBJ1-1,-,TRBD1,TGTGCCAGCAGTTTACTACAGGGGGCGAACACTGAAGCTTTCTTT,CASSLLQGANTEAFF
TRBV28,TRBJ2-6,-,-,TGTGCCAGCAGCCTGGACTCCCTCTCTGGGGCCAACGTCCTGACTTTC,CASSLDSLSGANVLTF
TRBV5-1,TRBJ2-2,-,TRBD2,TGCGCCAGCAGCTTGTGGGAGGGCCATAACGGGGAGCTGTTTTTT,CASSLWEGHNGELFF
TRBV4-1,TRBJ1-6,-,TRBD1,TGCGCCAGCAGCCAACAGACAGGGGAGAGTTCACCCCTCCACTTT,CASSQQTGESSPLHF
TRBV28,TRBJ1-6,few,-,TGTGCCAGCAGTTCGAACAGGGCCGTGAATTCACCCCTCCACTTT,CASSSNRAVNSPLHF
TRBV6-6,TRBJ1-3,few,-,TGTGCCAGCAGTTACGACAGCTTCGGAAACACCATATATTTT,CASSYDSFGNTIYF
TRBV4-1,TRBJ2-5,few,-,TGCGCCAGCAGCCAGGGACATTTCTCAGAGACCCAGTACTTC,CASSQGHFSETQYF
TRBV9,TRBJ2-7,-,TRBD2,TGTGCCAGCAGCGTAGCGACTAGCGAGGTCTACGAGCAGTACTTC,CASSVATSEVYEQYF
TRBV5-4,TRBJ2-7,few,-,TGTGCCAGCAGCAACCAGGGTTCCTCCTACGAGCAGTACTTC,CASSNQGSSYEQYF
TRBV5-5,TRBJ1-5,-,-,TGTGCCAGCAGCCTACAGGCAGGGCTGTATCAGCCCCAGCATTTT,CASSLQAGLYQPQHF
TRBV28,TRBJ2-5,-,TRBD2,TGTGCCAGCAGTTTATGGACTAGCGGGAGGGCCGGGGAGGAGACCCAGTACTTC,CASSLWTSGRAGEETQYF
TRBV27,TRBJ2-1,-,TRBD2,TGTGCCAGCAGTTTATTAGGCGGGAGGAACTACAATGAGCAGTTCTTC,CASSLLGGRNYNEQFF
TRBV5-6,TRBJ2-7,-,-,TGTGCCAGCAGCCCGAGAAGACATTACGAGCAGTACTTC,CASSPRRHYEQYF
TRBV2,TRBJ1-2,-,TRBD1,TGTGCCAGCAGTGCCACCCGGACAGGGGGCGCGTTAGTTGGCTACACCTTC,CASSATRTGGALVGYTF
TRBV5-1,TRBJ1-1,-,-,TGCGCCAGCAGCTGGAGGCTCGGGGAGAACACTGAAGCTTTCTTT,CASSWRLGENTEAFF
TRBV7-6,TRBJ2-6,-,TRBD2,TGTGCCAGCAGCCTTATAGCGGGAGGGAGAGGGGCCAACGTCCTGACTTTC,CASSLIAGGRGANVLTF
TRBV5-6,TRBJ2-5,once,-,TGTGCCAGCAGCTGGGAGCAGGTGGGGGAGACCCAGTACTTC,CASSWEQVGETQYF
TRBV28,TRBJ1-1,-,TRBD1,TGTGCCAGCATCCTCAGGGGGATTATCAACACTGAAGCTTTCTTT,CASILRGIINTEAFF
TRBV5-1,TRBJ2-1,-,TRBD2,TGCGCCACAGCAAGGACTAGCGGGAGGGCCTACAATGAGCAGTTCTTC,CATARTSGRAYNEQFF
TRBV4-2,TRBJ2-5,-,TRBD2,TGTGCCAGCAGCCCCGGGCCGGGCCTAGCGGGGGGTCTGTACCAAGAGACCCAGTACTTC,CASSPGPGLAGGLYQETQYF
TRBV19,TRBJ2-1,-,TRBD2,TGTGCCAGTAGTATGGCGGGGCTAGCGGGAGTTCCCAATGAGCAGTTCTTC,CASSMAGLAGVPNEQFF
TRBV12-5,TRBJ2-7,-,-,TGTGCTAGTTGGACAGCTTACGAGCAGTACTTC,CASWTAYEQYF
TRBV7-3,TRBJ2-7,-,-,TGTGCCAGCAGCTTACTCCAGGGCGAGCAGTACTTC,CASSLLQGEQYF